The 15 T cell receptor beta chains given below trace back to one sample, sequenced in a study of sequential checkpoint blockade in melanoma. The treatment here: randomized to nivolumab then ipilimumab (arm A) or the reverse (arm B). Profiled with immunoSEQ multiplex PCR; TCRdb holds only in-frame clones, not every one. The sample carries around 2,000 clones, under 25% recorded once. Sequenced here: tumor tissue (inferred from file names), sampled from a patient given nivolumab and ipilimumab in sequence. These receptors all come from a human donor with melanoma.

This clone is medium-sized (0.01 to 0.1%) within its sample. This sequence joins TRBV11-3 and TRBJ1-3; D uncertain. The V gene lost 2 bases and the J gene lost 1 base, with 9 bases spanning the gap. Germline CDR1 is SGHNT and CDR2 is YENEEA. CDR3 length equals 15 residues. The CDR3: CASSLLVTSGNTIYF. CDR3 nucleotide sequence: TGTGCCAGCAGCTTATTGGTTACATCTGGAAACACCATATATTTT.

This chain uses TRBV11-3 with TRBJ2-2; D is ambiguous. With 1 base removed from V and 2 bases from J, the gap between germline ends came to 5 bases. The CDR3 consists of 14 residues. The germline gives CDR1 SGHNT, CDR2 YENEEA. The CDR3 bases are TGTGCCAGCAGCTTAGTACCTAACACCGGGGAGCTGTTTTTT. This encodes CASSLVPNTGELFF.

This clone is medium-sized in the sample. V is TRBV6-8 and J is TRBJ1-5; a weak D match, TRBD1 (5 bases). Germline V gene lookup returns CDR1 MNHGY and CDR2 SAAAGT. Trimming cost V 1 base and J 0 bases, with 16 bases left between them. The CDR3 totals 18 residues. CDR3 in amino acids: CASSYYMGRGYSNQPQHF. The CDR3 nucleotides read TGTGCCAGCAGTTACTATATGGGGCGGGGCTATAGCAATCAGCCCCAGCATTTT.

Relative to its sample, this clone is large. V and J are TRBV28 and TRBJ2-2; no definite D call. The germline V and J ends were trimmed by 5 bases and 9 bases, with 10 bases remaining between them. The CDR3 is 12 amino acids. The germline V gene has CDR1 MDHEN and CDR2 SYDVKM. DNA of the CDR3: TGTGCCAGCAGTACCCGTCCCAGGGAGCTGTTTTTT. Translation: CASSTRPRELFF.

The sample holds a few counts of this clone. This chain connects TRBV6-8 to TRBJ1-4; tentatively, D is TRBD1 (5 bases). V lost 0 bases to trimming and J lost 12 bases, with 11 bases between them. Germline V gene sequence: CDR1 MNHGY, CDR2 SAAAGT. The CDR3 is made up of 13 amino acids. The CDR3 sequence is CASSYSSPGELFF. The CDR3 coding sequence is TGTGCCAGCAGTTACTCCTCCCCGGGGGAACTGTTTTTT.

This chain connects TRBV19 to TRBJ2-2; D perhaps matches TRBD1 (5 bases). From germline, CDR1 is LNHDA and CDR2 SQIVND (reference sequence). This CDR3 comprises 15 residues. V lost 7 bases to trimming and J lost 3 bases, with 15 bases between them. CDR3 amino acids: CASNPRATHTGELFF. CDR3 coding DNA: TGTGCCAGTAACCCCAGGGCCACCCACACCGGGGAGCTGTTTTTT.

The chain couples TRBV9 to TRBJ2-1; 9 bases are a match to TRBD1. The J segment lost 10 bases and the V segment lost 4 bases, leaving 6 bases of the junction unmatched. CDR3 length: 13 amino acids. Germline V lookup: CDR1 SGDLS, CDR2 YYNGEE. CDR3 DNA: TGTGCCAGCAGCTCAACGGACAGGGGCGAGCAGTTCTTC. Protein product: CASSSTDRGEQFF. The whole variable domain, filled in from reference TRBV9 and TRBJ2-1, reads DSGVTQTPKHLITATGQRVTLRCSPRSGDLSVYWYQQSLDQGLQFLIQYYNGEERAKGNILERFSAQQFPDLHSELNLSSLELGDSALYFCASSSTDRGEQFFGPGTRLTVL.

This clone was counted a few times. This chain links TRBV19 with TRBJ1-2; D remains unclear. Per germline, CDR1 LNHDA and CDR2 SQIVND (reference sequence). The CDR3 extends over 15 amino acids. V shed 9 bases and J shed 2 bases, with 19 bases lying between them. The chain's CDR3 is CASAVGGIVNYGYTF. The CDR3 DNA sequence: TGTGCCAGCGCGGTCGGAGGGATCGTAAACTATGGCTACACCTTC.

The table lists this clone with a few counts. The rearrangement links TRBV9 to TRBJ2-3; D gene unclear. V lost 0 bases, J lost 0 bases, and 11 bases lay in between. The CDR3 consists of 16 residues. Germline CDR1 and CDR2: SGDLS and YYNGEE. The CDR3 nucleotides are TGTGCCAGCAGCGTAGGGGCCAGCTCAAGCACAGATACGCAGTATTTT. It encodes CASSVGASSSTDTQYF.

V gene TRBV25-1 combines with J gene TRBJ2-7, with 7 bases that match TRBD2. CDR1 MGHDK and CDR2 SYGVNS come from the germline V gene. V shed 6 bases, J shed 2 bases, and the junction held 1 base outside the gene matches. CDR3 length: 12 residues. The CDR3 is CASRGGTYEQYF. The CDR3 nucleotides read TGTGCCAGCAGGGGGGGGACCTACGAGCAGTACTTC.

The rearrangement joins TRBV29-1 to TRBJ2-1; the match to TRBD2 covers 9 bases. The J segment lost 5 bases and the V segment lost 7 bases, leaving 9 bases of the junction unmatched. Germline CDR1 SQVTM, CDR2 ANQGSEA. The CDR3 runs to 14 residues. The CDR3 region has the DNA TGCAGCGCCGAGCGGGGGGCTCGGAACAATGAGCAGTTCTTC. The encoded protein is CSAERGARNNEQFF.

In its sample, this clone is medium-sized (0.01 to 0.1%). The chain recombines TRBV30 with TRBJ1-1; TRBD1 matches at 11 bases. The CDR3 loop spans 12 amino acids. V lost 5 bases and J lost 5; bases outside the gene matches: 1. Germline V gene sequence: CDR1 GTSNPN, CDR2 SVGIG (reference sequence). The CDR3 sequence: CAWGTGGTEAFF. Written as DNA, the CDR3 is TGTGCCTGGGGGACAGGGGGGACTGAAGCTTTCTTT.

The rearrangement links TRBV6-8 to TRBJ1-6; 7 nucleotides agree with TRBD1. This CDR3 has 15 residues. The J segment lost 10 bases and the V segment lost 4 bases, leaving 10 bases of the junction unmatched. Germline assignment: CDR1 MNHGY and CDR2 SAAAGT. The CDR3 loop reads CASSSRTGNPSPLHF. The CDR3 region has the DNA TGTGCCAGCAGTTCCCGGACAGGCAACCCATCACCCCTCCACTTT.

The sample holds a few counts of this clone. J is TRBJ1-6 and V is TRBV6-8; no firm D call. V was trimmed by 4 bases and J by 10 bases, leaving 11 bases between them. The germline V gene encodes CDR1 MNHGY and CDR2 SAAAGT. There are 13 residues in the CDR3. The DNA for the CDR3 is TGTGCCAGCAGTTCCCCTTTGAGGTCACCCCTCCACTTT. It translates to CASSSPLRSPLHF.

This clone was seen a few times. Written as DNA, the CDR3 is TGCGCCAGCAGTTGGGACAGCAACAATGAAAAACTGTTTTTT. Translation: CASSWDSNNEKLFF. V gene TRBV5-1 combines with J gene TRBJ1-4; 7 bases match TRBD1. The germline CDR1 and CDR2 sequences are SGHRS and YFSETQ. The trim removed 5 bases at V and 5 bases at J, leaving 6 bases unmatched. The length of the CDR3 is 14 residues.